The 4 T cell receptor beta chains below come from one sample, sequenced in a study of T-cell memory formation after mild COVID-19. One entry per CDR3 protein, called by TCRdb with MiXCR from the 5' RACE reads. The repertoire holds fewer than 200,000 distinct CDR3 sequences, with roughly 18% as singletons. The sequenced sample was PBMCs or a T cell subset sorted from them (not recorded which). The receptor source for this set is a man aged 18 to 30 who had mild COVID-19 (a few samples of this study predate the infection). Cell type and time point are not known.

This chain joins TRBV6-2 or TRBV6-3 and TRBJ2-7; TRBD1 is a possible D gene (5 bases). The CDR3 contains 11 residues. Trimming removed 7 bases from V and 3 bases from J, with 7 bases in between. Germline-derived CDR1 and CDR2 are MNHEY and SVGEGT. The CDR3 bases are TGTGCCAGCAAGGACATCTACGAGCAGTACTTC. Translation: CASKDIYEQYF.

The chain joins TRBV5-1 to TRBJ2-1; perhaps D is TRBD1 or TRBD2 (5 bases each). CDR1 is SGHRS, CDR2 YFSETQ, per germline. The germline V and J ends were trimmed by 7 bases and 4 bases, with 12 bases remaining between them. This CDR3 contains 13 residues. The CDR3 nucleotides read TGCGCCAGCCGCCGGGGACCTTACAATGAGCAGTTCTTC. This codes for CASRRGPYNEQFF.

This clonotype has only a few counts. This sequence joins TRBV6-1 and TRBJ1-1, with TRBD1 matching over 10 bases. With V trimmed by 6 bases and J by 0 bases, 7 bases remained unmatched. The CDR3 is made up of 16 amino acids. Germline V gene sequence: CDR1 MNHNS, CDR2 SASEGT. The CDR3, as DNA: TGTGCCAGCAGGCCGGGACAGGGGACCATGAACACTGAAGCTTTCTTT. Protein sequence: CASRPGQGTMNTEAFF.

Ten or more counts support this clonotype. V is TRBV4-1 and J is TRBJ2-1; D gene uncertain. The CDR3 runs 15 residues. V lost 1 base to trimming and J lost 7 bases, with 14 bases between them. The germline gives CDR1 MGHRA, CDR2 YSYEKL. Here the CDR3 reads CASSQGLLGTNEQFF. The CDR3 bases are TGCGCCAGCAGCCAAGGGCTCCTCGGTACGAATGAGCAGTTCTTC.